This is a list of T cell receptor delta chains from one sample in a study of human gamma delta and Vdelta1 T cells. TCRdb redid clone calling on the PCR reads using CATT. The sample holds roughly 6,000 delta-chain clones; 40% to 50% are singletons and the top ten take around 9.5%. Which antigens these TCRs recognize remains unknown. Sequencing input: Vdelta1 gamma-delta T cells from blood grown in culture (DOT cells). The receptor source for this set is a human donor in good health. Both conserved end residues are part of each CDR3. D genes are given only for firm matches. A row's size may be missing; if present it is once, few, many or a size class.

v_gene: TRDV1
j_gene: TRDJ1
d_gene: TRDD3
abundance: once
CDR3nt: TGTGCTCTTGGGGACATTCCTACCTTCACTGGGGGATACCAGGACACCGATAAACTCATCTTT
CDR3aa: CALGDIPTFTGGYQDTDKLIF

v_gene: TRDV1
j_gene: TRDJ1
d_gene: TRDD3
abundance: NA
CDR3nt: TGTGCTCTTGGGGAACGTGTCTACGCCGGGGGATTCACCGATAAACTCATCTTT
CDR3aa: CALGERVYAGGFTDKLIF

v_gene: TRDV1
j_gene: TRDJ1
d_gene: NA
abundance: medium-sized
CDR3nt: TGTGCTCTCTCGGAAAGGATTAAGGCGCAAAGGAAGAAGGCCGATAAACTCATCTTT
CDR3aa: CALSERIKAQRKKADKLIF

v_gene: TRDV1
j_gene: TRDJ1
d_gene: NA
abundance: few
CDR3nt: TGTGCTCTTGGGGAGAAGGTGGGGGTCTGGGATACCGATAAACTCATCTTT
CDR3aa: CALGEKVGVWDTDKLIF

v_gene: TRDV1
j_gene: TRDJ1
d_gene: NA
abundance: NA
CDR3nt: TGTGCTCTTGGGGATCGAAACACCCCAGGGTCGAGCGATAAACTCATCTTT
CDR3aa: CALGDRNTPGSSDKLIF

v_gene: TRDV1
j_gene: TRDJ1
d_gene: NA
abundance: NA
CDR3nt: TGTGCTCTTGGGGAACTGAGAGGGCACATTTACACCGATAAACTCATCTTT
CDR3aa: CALGELRGHIYTDKLIF

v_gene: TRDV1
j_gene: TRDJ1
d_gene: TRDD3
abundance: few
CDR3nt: TGTGCTCTTGGGGAACCCTCCTTCCCACCCACTGGGGGAGAGTACACCGATAAACTCATCTTT
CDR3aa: CALGEPSFPPTGGEYTDKLIF

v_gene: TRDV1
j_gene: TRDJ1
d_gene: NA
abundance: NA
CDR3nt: TGTGCTCTTGGGGAACTAAGACCCCGTCCTATATTATACGATAAACTCATCTTT
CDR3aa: CALGELRPRPILYDKLIF

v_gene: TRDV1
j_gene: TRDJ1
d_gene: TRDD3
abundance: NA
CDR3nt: TGTGCTCTTGGGGAAGTGCCCCTTCCCTATACTGGGGGAGTGTACACCGATAAACTCATCTTT
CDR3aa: CALGEVPLPYTGGVYTDKLIF

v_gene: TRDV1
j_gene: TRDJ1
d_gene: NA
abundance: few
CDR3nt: TGTGCTCTTGGGGAACTAGAGGGATCAAACTTGTACACCGATAAACTCATCTTT
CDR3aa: CALGELEGSNLYTDKLIF

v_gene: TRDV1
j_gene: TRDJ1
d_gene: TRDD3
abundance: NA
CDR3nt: TGTGCTCTTGGGGAACTCTCTTCCTCCCTCGGGGGATACGATAAACTCATCTTT
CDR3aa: CALGELSSSLGGYDKLIF